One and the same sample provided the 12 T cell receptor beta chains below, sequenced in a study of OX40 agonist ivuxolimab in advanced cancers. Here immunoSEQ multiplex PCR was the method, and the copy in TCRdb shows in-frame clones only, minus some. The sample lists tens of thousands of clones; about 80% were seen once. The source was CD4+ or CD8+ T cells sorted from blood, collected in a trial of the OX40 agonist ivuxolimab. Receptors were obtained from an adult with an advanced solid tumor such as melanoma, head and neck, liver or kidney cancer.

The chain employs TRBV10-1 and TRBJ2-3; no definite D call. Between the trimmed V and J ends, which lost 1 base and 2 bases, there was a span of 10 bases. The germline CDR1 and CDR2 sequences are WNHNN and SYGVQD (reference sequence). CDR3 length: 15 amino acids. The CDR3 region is CASSEFGISTDTQYF. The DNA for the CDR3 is TGCGCCAGCAGTGAGTTTGGGATTTCCACAGATACGCAGTATTTT.

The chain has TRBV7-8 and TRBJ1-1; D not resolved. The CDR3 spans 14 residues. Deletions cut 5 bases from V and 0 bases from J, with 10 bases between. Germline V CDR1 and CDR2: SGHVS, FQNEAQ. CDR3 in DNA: TGTGCCAGCAGCATCGGTACCCTGAACACTGAAGCTTTCTTT. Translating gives CASSIGTLNTEAFF.

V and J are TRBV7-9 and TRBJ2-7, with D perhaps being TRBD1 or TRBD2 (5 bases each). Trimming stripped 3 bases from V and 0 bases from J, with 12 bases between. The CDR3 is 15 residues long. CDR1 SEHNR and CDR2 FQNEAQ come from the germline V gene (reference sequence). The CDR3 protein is CASSLGPDISYEQYF. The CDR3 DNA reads TGTGCCAGCAGCTTGGGACCGGATATCTCCTACGAGCAGTACTTC.

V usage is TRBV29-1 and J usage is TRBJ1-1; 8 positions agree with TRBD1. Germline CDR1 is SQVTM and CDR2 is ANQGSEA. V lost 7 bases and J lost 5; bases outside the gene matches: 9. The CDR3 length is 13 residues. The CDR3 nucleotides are TGCAGCGCCCAGGACAGGGTGGAAACTGAAGCTTTCTTT. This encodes CSAQDRVETEAFF.

CDR3 sequence: CARSLDRAGSAGANVLTF. The DNA for the CDR3 is TGTGCCAGAAGCTTAGATCGAGCGGGGTCAGCTGGGGCCAACGTCCTGACTTTC. The chain has TRBV7-5 and TRBJ2-6; whether TRBD2, the table's D call, matches the DNA was not checked. TRBV7-5 is a recognized pseudogene. The CDR3 runs to 18 residues.

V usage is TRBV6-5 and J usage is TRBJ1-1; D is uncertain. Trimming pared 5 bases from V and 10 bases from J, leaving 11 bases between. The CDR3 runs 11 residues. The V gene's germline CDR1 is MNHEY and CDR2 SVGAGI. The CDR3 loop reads CASSDRWVAFF. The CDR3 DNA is TGTGCCAGCAGTGATAGATGGGTAGCTTTCTTT.

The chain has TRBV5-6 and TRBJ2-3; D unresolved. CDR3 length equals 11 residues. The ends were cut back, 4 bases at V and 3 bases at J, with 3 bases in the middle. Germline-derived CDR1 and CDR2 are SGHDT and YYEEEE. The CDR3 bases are TGTGCCAGCAGCGTGACAGATACGCAGTATTTT. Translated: CASSVTDTQYF.

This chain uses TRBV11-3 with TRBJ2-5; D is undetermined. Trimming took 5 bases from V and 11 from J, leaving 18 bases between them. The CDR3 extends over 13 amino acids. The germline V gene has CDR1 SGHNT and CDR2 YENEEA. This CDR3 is CASSGRTPMEQYF. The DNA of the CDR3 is TGTGCCAGCAGCGGCCGGACCCCGATGGAGCAGTACTTC.

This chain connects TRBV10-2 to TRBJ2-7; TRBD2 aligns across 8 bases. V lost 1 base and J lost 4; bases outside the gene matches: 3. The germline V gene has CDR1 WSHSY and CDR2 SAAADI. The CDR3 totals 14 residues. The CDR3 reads CASSEWVAGYEQYF. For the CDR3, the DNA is TGCGCCAGCAGTGAGTGGGTAGCGGGGTACGAGCAGTACTTC.

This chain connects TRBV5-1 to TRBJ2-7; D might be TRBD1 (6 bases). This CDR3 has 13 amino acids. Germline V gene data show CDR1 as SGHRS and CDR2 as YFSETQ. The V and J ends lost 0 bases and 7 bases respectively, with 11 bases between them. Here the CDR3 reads CASSLEGVWEQYF. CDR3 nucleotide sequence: TGCGCCAGCAGCTTGGAGGGGGTGTGGGAGCAGTACTTC.

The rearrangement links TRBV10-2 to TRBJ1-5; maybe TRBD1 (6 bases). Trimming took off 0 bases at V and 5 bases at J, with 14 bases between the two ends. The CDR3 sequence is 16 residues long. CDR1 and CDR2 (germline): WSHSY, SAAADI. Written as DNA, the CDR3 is TGCGCCAGCAGTGAGTCTCGCAGGGGTACTGATCAGCCCCAGCATTTT. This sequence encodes CASSESRRGTDQPQHF.

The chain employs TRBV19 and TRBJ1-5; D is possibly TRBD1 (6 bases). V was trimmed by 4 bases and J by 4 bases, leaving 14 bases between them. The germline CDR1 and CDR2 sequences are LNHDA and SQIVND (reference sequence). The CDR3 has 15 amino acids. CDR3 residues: CASSTLGGGNQPQHF. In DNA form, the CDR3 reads TGTGCCAGTAGTACTCTGGGGGGCGGGAATCAGCCCCAGCATTTT. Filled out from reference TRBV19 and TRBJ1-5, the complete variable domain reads DGGITQSPKYLFRKEGQNVTLSCEQNLNHDAMYWYRQDPGQGLRLIYYSQIVNDFQKGDIAEGYSVSREKKESFPLTVTSAQKNPTAFYLCASSTLGGGNQPQHFGDGTRLSIL.